Listed here are 9 T cell receptor beta chains from one sample, sequenced in a study of control samples from healthy donors and cancer patients. Produced via immunoSEQ multiplex PCR; TCRdb's table is partial and in-frame only. The sample carries roughly 130,000 clones, around nine tenths recorded once. The sequenced sample consisted of blood. These TCRs come from a woman aged 30 to 39 in good health.

The chain links TRBV5-1 to TRBJ1-2, with 7 bases matching TRBD1. The CDR3 spans 14 residues. Trimming removed 5 bases from V and 5 bases from J; junction bases left unmatched: 9. Germline CDR1 SGHRS, CDR2 YFSETQ. This chain's CDR3 is CASRDSTGWYGYTF. The DNA for the CDR3 is TGCGCCAGCAGAGATTCGACAGGGTGGTATGGCTACACCTTC.

The J gene is TRBJ2-3, the V gene TRBV3-1 (or the pseudogene TRBV3-2); 11 bases are a match to TRBD2. Trimming at V came to 6 bases and at J to 1 base, leaving 3 bases not matched to a gene. The CDR3 is made up of 15 amino acids. CDR1 and CDR2 (germline): LGHDT, YNNKEL (reference sequence). The CDR3 sequence: CASSRLAGRTDTQYF. DNA for the CDR3: TGTGCCAGCAGTCGACTAGCGGGACGCACAGATACGCAGTATTTT.

V is TRBV27 and J is TRBJ1-2; D not certain. Germline CDR1 MNHEY, CDR2 SMNVEV (reference sequence). This CDR3 region has 16 residues. The germline V and J ends were trimmed by 5 bases and 2 bases, with 18 bases remaining between them. The CDR3: CASSLSRRGVNYGYTF. As DNA, the CDR3 is TGTGCCAGCAGTCTTTCACGCAGAGGTGTAAACTATGGCTACACCTTC.

This clone was seen only a few times. V is TRBV7-2 and J is TRBJ2-3, with D perhaps matching TRBD2 (5 bases). V dropped 1 base and J dropped 1 base, with 12 bases sitting between them. There are 16 residues in the CDR3. CDR1 and CDR2 from the germline V gene are SGHTA and FQGNSA. The CDR3 DNA follows: TGTGCCAGCAGCTTAGGTGCGAGCGGAGGCACAGATACGCAGTATTTT. Protein: CASSLGASGGTDTQYF.

This chain links TRBV30 with TRBJ2-7; unclear D gene. CDR1 and CDR2 from the germline V gene are GTSNPN and SVGIG (reference sequence). The CDR3 sequence is 12 residues long. The V end lost 0 bases, the J end lost 3 bases, and 6 bases lay between the germline ends. The CDR3 protein is CAWSVSLYEQYF. For the CDR3, the DNA is TGTGCCTGGAGTGTTTCTCTCTACGAGCAGTACTTC.

The chain joins TRBV3-1 (or the pseudogene TRBV3-2) to TRBJ1-5, with D hard to call. Trimming cost V 4 bases and J 7 bases, with 14 bases left between them. Germline CDR1 LGHDT, CDR2 YNNKEL (reference sequence). This CDR3 has 14 residues. CDR3 nucleotide sequence: TGTGCCAGCAGCCCCTGGGAGGCGGGACAGCCCCAGCATTTT. Protein: CASSPWEAGQPQHF.

DNA for the CDR3: TGTGCCAGCAGCTTATCGTCTAGGCAAGAGACCCAGTACTTC. Encoded protein: CASSLSSRQETQYF. The chain employs TRBV7-2 and TRBJ2-5; D not resolved. Trimming stripped 2 bases from V and 2 bases from J, with 9 bases between. The CDR3 is 14 amino acids. CDR1 is SGHTA, CDR2 FQGNSA, per germline.

The rearrangement joins TRBV15 to TRBJ2-5, with 8 bases identical to TRBD2. The J segment lost 2 bases and the V segment lost 1 base, leaving 3 bases of the junction unmatched. Germline CDR1 and CDR2: LNHNV and YYDKDF (reference sequence). This CDR3 comprises 15 residues. The CDR3 nucleotides read TGTGCCACCAGCAGAGCACTAGCGGAACAAGAGACCCAGTACTTC. It specifies CATSRALAEQETQYF.

The rearrangement links TRBV9 to TRBJ1-1; 7 positions agree with TRBD1. Germline loops: CDR1 SGDLS, CDR2 YYNGEE. CDR3 length equals 14 residues. The V segment lost 0 bases and the J segment 4 bases; nucleotides outside the gene matches: 3. The CDR3 is CASSVGSGGTEAFF. In DNA, the CDR3 is TGTGCCAGCAGCGTAGGCTCAGGGGGCACTGAAGCTTTCTTT.